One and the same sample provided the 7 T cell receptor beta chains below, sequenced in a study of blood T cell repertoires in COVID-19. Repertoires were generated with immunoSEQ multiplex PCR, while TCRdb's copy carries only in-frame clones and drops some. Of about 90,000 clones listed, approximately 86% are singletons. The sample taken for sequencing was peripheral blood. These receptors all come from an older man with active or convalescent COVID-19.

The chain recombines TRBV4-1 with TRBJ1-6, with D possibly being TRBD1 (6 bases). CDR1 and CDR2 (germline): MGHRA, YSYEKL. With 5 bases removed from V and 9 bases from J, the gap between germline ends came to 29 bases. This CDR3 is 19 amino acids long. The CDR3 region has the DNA TGCGCCAGCAGCAATACGGGAAGAGAAATACAGGGTCTGAGTTCACCCCTCCACTTT. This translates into CASSNTGREIQGLSSPLHF.

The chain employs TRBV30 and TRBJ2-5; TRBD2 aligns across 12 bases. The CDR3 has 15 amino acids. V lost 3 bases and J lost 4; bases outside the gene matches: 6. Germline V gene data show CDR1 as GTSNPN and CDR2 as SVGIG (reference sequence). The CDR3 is CAWRGWGLAGETQYF. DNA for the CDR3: TGTGCCTGGAGGGGATGGGGACTAGCGGGAGAGACCCAGTACTTC.

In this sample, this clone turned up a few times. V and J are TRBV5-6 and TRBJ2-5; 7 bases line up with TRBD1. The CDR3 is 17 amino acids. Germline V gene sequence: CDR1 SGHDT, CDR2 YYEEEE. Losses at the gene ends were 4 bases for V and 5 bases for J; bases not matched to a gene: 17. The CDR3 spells CASSLPGQAAIRETQYF. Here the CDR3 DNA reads TGTGCCAGCAGCCTACCCGGACAGGCGGCTATTAGGGAGACCCAGTACTTC.

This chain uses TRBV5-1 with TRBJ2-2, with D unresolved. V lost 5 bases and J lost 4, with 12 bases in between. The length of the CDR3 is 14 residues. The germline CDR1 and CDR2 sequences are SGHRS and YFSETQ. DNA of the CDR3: TGCGCCAGCAGGCCTCTAGAAGGCACCGGGGAGCTGTTTTTT. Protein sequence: CASRPLEGTGELFF.

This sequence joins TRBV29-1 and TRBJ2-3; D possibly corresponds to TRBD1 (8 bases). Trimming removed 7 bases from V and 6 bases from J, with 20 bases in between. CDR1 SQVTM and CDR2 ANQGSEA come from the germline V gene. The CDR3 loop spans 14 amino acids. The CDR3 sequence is CSAGGQVSLDTQYF. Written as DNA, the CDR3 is TGCAGCGCGGGGGGACAGGTATCTCTGGATACGCAGTATTTT.

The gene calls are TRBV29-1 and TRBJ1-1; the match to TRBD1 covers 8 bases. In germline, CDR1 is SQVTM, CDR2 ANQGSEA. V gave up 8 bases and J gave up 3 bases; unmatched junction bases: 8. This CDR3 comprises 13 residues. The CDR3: CSIIQGADTEAFF. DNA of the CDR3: TGCAGCATCATCCAGGGGGCTGACACTGAAGCTTTCTTT.

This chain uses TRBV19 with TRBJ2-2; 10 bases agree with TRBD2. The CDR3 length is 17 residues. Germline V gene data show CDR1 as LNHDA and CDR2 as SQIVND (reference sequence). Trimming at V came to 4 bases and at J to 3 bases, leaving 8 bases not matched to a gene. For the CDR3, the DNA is TGTGCCAGTAGTAGACTCGGGACTAGCGTTTACACCGGGGAGCTGTTTTTT. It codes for CASSRLGTSVYTGELFF.